These 23 T cell receptor beta chains were all obtained from the same sample, sequenced in a study of blood T cell repertoires in COVID-19. Libraries were prepared by immunoSEQ multiplex PCR; TCRdb keeps only in-frame clonotypes and omits some of them. The repertoire holds 300,000 to 350,000 clones, with around 90% as singletons. Sequences were obtained from peripheral blood. The receptors stem from an older woman with COVID-19, enrolled during active disease.

This clone appeared once. The chain employs TRBV28 and TRBJ1-6, with a possible D match to TRBD1 (5 bases). CDR3 length: 13 amino acids. V lost 2 bases to trimming and J lost 14 bases, with 13 bases between them. CDR1 MDHEN and CDR2 SYDVKM come from the germline V gene. CDR3 nucleotides: TGTGCCAGCAGTTTACGGGGGACGAGCGCCCTCCACTTT. This codes for CASSLRGTSALHF.

This clone turned up a few times. The gene calls are TRBV19 and TRBJ1-4; TRBD1 matches at 7 bases. Trimming cost V 8 bases and J 8 bases; bases outside gene matches: 14. The CDR3 extends over 15 amino acids. Germline V gene lookup returns CDR1 LNHDA and CDR2 SQIVND (reference sequence). The CDR3 bases are TGTGCCAGTCAGGAGGGGGCACTGGGGAGGGAAAAACTGTTTTTT. Encoded protein: CASQEGALGREKLFF.

V and J are TRBV29-1 and TRBJ1-6, with 7 nucleotides matching TRBD1. V was clipped by 6 bases and J by 9 bases; unmatched bases: 8. This CDR3 contains 13 residues. Germline V gene lookup returns CDR1 SQVTM and CDR2 ANQGSEA. CDR3 nucleotides: TGCAGCGTCGGACAGGACCCTAGTTCACCCCTCCACTTT. Protein product: CSVGQDPSSPLHF.

The chain has TRBV6-2 or TRBV6-3 and TRBJ1-3, with D possibly TRBD1 on 6 matching bases. The germline V gene has CDR1 MNHEY and CDR2 SVGEGT. The CDR3 totals 14 residues. V was clipped by 6 bases and J by 4 bases, with 13 bases between them. CDR3 sequence: CASSLAGDGNTIYF. DNA of the CDR3: TGTGCCAGCAGCTTAGCAGGGGACGGAAACACCATATATTTT.

The chain couples TRBV5-6 to TRBJ2-7; weak D call: TRBD1 (5 bases). Per the germline V gene, CDR1 is SGHDT and CDR2 is YYEEEE. V was shortened by 4 bases and J by 5 bases, with 13 bases between the two germline ends. The CDR3 sequence is 13 residues long. Here the CDR3 reads CASSVAGPDEQYF. In DNA form, the CDR3 reads TGTGCCAGCAGCGTCGCAGGGCCCGACGAGCAGTACTTC.

The chain recombines TRBV6-5 with TRBJ2-7, with 8 bases aligning to TRBD2. The V and J ends lost 6 bases and 0 bases, in that order; junction bases with no gene match: 4. CDR1 and CDR2 (germline): MNHEY, SVGAGI. This CDR3 comprises 14 residues. The CDR3 here is CASSRTSYSYEQYF. In DNA form, the CDR3 reads TGTGCCAGCAGCAGGACTAGCTACTCCTACGAGCAGTACTTC.

In this sample, this clone turned up a few times. J is TRBJ2-2 and V is TRBV11-3, with TRBD2 matching over 7 bases. Trimming removed 5 bases from V and 6 bases from J; junction bases left unmatched: 3. Germline V gene data show CDR1 as SGHNT and CDR2 as YENEEA. CDR3 length: 13 amino acids. The CDR3 DNA is TGTGCCAGCAGCCTCGGACTAGCCGGGGAGCTGTTTTTT. Its translation: CASSLGLAGELFF.

The V and J genes are TRBV2 and TRBJ1-2; D is possibly TRBD1 (6 bases). With 3 bases removed from V and 4 bases from J, the gap between germline ends came to 15 bases. The CDR3 spans 15 residues. Germline CDR1 and CDR2: SNHLY and FYNNEI. The CDR3 is CASSDGFMGAYGYTF. The CDR3 DNA reads as TGTGCCAGCAGTGACGGATTTATGGGGGCCTATGGCTACACCTTC.

Written as DNA, the CDR3 is TGTGCCAGCAGTCTTGGACACACTGCTGAAGCTTTCTTT. It encodes CASSLGHTAEAFF. V gene TRBV6-6 combines with J gene TRBJ1-1; D might be TRBD1 (5 bases). Trimming removed 5 bases at V and 6 bases at J, with 13 bases between. The CDR3 runs 13 residues. CDR1 and CDR2 from the germline V gene are MNHNY and SVGAGI (reference sequence).

The chain recombines TRBV5-1 with TRBJ2-1; the D is unclear. This CDR3 is 15 amino acids long. Germline-derived CDR1 and CDR2 are SGHRS and YFSETQ. Trimming left V 4 bases short and J 0 bases short, with 11 bases between. The CDR3 loop reads CASSLMESSYNEQFF. CDR3 sequence (DNA): TGCGCCAGCAGCCTAATGGAGAGCTCCTACAATGAGCAGTTCTTC.

This clone was observed a single time. The V and J genes are TRBV6-5 and TRBJ1-2; D gene uncertain. CDR3 length equals 12 residues. The germline CDR1 and CDR2 sequences are MNHEY and SVGAGI. With 6 bases removed from V and 0 bases from J, the gap between germline ends came to 5 bases. CDR3 DNA: TGTGCCAGCAGGGCGGCTAACTATGGCTACACCTTC. It yields the protein CASRAANYGYTF.

The J gene is TRBJ1-2, the V gene TRBV6-5; 9 positions match TRBD1. The V gene's germline CDR1 is MNHEY and CDR2 SVGAGI. The junction had 8 bases not matched to a gene; V was cut back by 6 bases and J by 6 bases. CDR3 size: 14 residues. The CDR3 nucleotides are TGTGCCAGCAGACTAGGGACAGGGATAGATGGCTACACCTTC. Its protein is CASRLGTGIDGYTF.

About this clone itself: In the same sample, other DNA sequences code for this CDR3. This rearrangement joins TRBV6-5 to TRBJ1-2, with D tentatively TRBD1 (5 bases). Germline-derived CDR1 and CDR2 are MNHEY and SVGAGI. The length of the CDR3 is 13 residues. The V and J ends lost 6 bases and 1 base respectively, with 9 bases between them. In DNA, the CDR3 is TGTGCCAGCAGGAAGACAGTTAACTATGGCTACACCTTC. It translates to CASRKTVNYGYTF.

The chain employs TRBV7-3 and TRBJ1-6; 8 positions agree with TRBD1. Germline-derived CDR1 and CDR2 are SGHTA and FQGTGA. The J segment lost 3 bases and the V segment lost 11 bases, leaving 27 bases of the junction unmatched. The length of the CDR3 is 21 residues. The DNA of the CDR3 is TGTGCCTTCGGCTTTGGGTGGAGACAGGGGATTGTGTTCTTCTATAATTCACCCCTCCACTTT. Protein sequence: CAFGFGWRQGIVFFYNSPLHF.

V is TRBV28 and J is TRBJ2-5; 10 positions match TRBD2. The CDR3 totals 14 residues. The ends lost 6 bases at V and 7 bases at J; junction bases unmatched: 8. In germline, CDR1 is MDHEN, CDR2 SYDVKM. The DNA of the CDR3 is TGTGCCAGCAGCGGTAGCGGGGGGACAAGGACCCAGTACTTC. This encodes CASSGSGGTRTQYF.

The rearrangement joins TRBV18 to TRBJ1-6, with D maybe TRBD1 (5 bases). The germline V gene has CDR1 KGHSH and CDR2 LQKENI. The CDR3 runs to 16 residues. The germline V and J ends were trimmed by 3 bases and 10 bases, with 19 bases remaining between them. The CDR3 loop is CASSPFQGGSESPLHF. DNA for the CDR3: TGTGCCAGCTCACCTTTTCAGGGCGGTTCCGAATCACCCCTCCACTTT.

The count of this clone is one. DNA for the CDR3: TGCAGTGCTAGTAAACGGGGGGGCTATAGCGGGGAGCTGTTTTTT. It specifies CSASKRGGYSGELFF. The chain uses TRBV20-1 and TRBJ2-2, with 8 bases aligning to TRBD2. The V gene's germline CDR1 is DFQATT and CDR2 SNEGSKA (reference sequence). The ends lost 3 bases at V and 7 bases at J; junction bases unmatched: 10. This CDR3 is 15 amino acids long.

The chain joins TRBV5-1 to TRBJ2-1; D gene unclear. Deletions cut 1 base from V and 10 bases from J, with 9 bases between. The CDR3 spans 12 residues. Looked up from germline, CDR1 is SGHRS and CDR2 is YFSETQ. In DNA, the CDR3 is TGCGCCAGCAGCTTGTCGCTATCGGAGCAGTTCTTC. It specifies CASSLSLSEQFF.

The table lists this clone with a count of one. The CDR3 loop reads CASSLELQGVYGYTF. The CDR3 DNA reads as TGCGCCAGCAGCTTGGAATTGCAGGGGGTCTATGGCTACACCTTC. The V call is TRBV5-1, the J call TRBJ1-2, with TRBD1 matching 7 bases. This CDR3 contains 15 residues. Germline V CDR1 and CDR2: SGHRS, YFSETQ. V lost 0 bases, J lost 4 bases, and 6 bases stayed unmatched.

The chain employs TRBV3-1 (or the pseudogene TRBV3-2) and TRBJ2-7; TRBD1 might be the D (5 bases). The CDR3 sequence is 15 residues long. Per the germline V gene, CDR1 is LGHDT and CDR2 is YNNKEL (reference sequence). The V end lost 3 bases, the J end lost 3 bases, and 15 bases lay between the germline ends. The CDR3 bases are TGTGCCAGCAGCCATCATGCGGCAGGGAACTACGAGCAGTACTTC. The encoded protein is CASSHHAAGNYEQYF.

The chain carries TRBV5-1 and TRBJ2-2, with D uncertain. This CDR3 has 14 residues. V dropped 0 bases and J dropped 3 bases, with 6 bases sitting between them. The germline gives CDR1 SGHRS, CDR2 YFSETQ. The CDR3 region is CASSLARDTGELFF. The DNA for the CDR3 is TGCGCCAGCAGCTTGGCCCGCGACACCGGGGAGCTGTTTTTT.

This sequence joins TRBV19 and TRBJ2-1, with TRBD2 matching 9 bases. Trimming removed 3 bases from V and 8 bases from J; junction bases left unmatched: 8. Germline assignment: CDR1 LNHDA and CDR2 SQIVND (reference sequence). The CDR3 covers 15 residues. The CDR3 nucleotides read TGTGCCAGTAGTATTGGCGGGGGGGCCGGTCATGAGCAGTTCTTC. This gives the protein CASSIGGGAGHEQFF.

The chain has TRBV27 and TRBJ2-2, with D maybe TRBD1 (6 bases). The CDR3 consists of 15 residues. CDR1 MNHEY and CDR2 SMNVEV come from the germline V gene (reference sequence). Trimming cost V 5 bases and J 6 bases, with 16 bases left between them. Here the CDR3 DNA reads TGTGCCAGCAGTATACCGGGACAAGGTCCCGGGGAGCTGTTTTTT. Protein: CASSIPGQGPGELFF.